The 7 T cell receptor beta chains below come from one sample, sequenced in a study of T-cell memory formation after mild COVID-19. TCRdb redid the calling of the 5' RACE reads with MiXCR, one entry per CDR3 protein. The table lists more than 350,000 distinct CDR3 sequences, around a sixth of them singletons. Sequencing used PBMCs or a T cell subset sorted from them (not recorded which). The receptors were sampled from a man aged 18 to 30 who had mild COVID-19 (a few samples of this study predate the infection). Cell type and time point are not known.

The CDR3 is CASSQAPREAYEQYF. CDR3 sequence (DNA): TGCGCCAGCAGCCAAGCCCCAAGGGAAGCCTACGAGCAGTACTTC. The rearrangement links TRBV4-1 to TRBJ2-7; D call uncertain. The CDR3 extends over 15 amino acids. Germline V gives CDR1 MGHRA, CDR2 YSYEKL. With 1 base removed from V and 2 bases from J, the gap between germline ends came to 12 bases.

The chain links TRBV7-9 to TRBJ2-1; 9 nucleotides agree with TRBD1. The CDR3 consists of 16 residues. CDR1 and CDR2 (germline): SEHNR, FQNEAQ (reference sequence). J was trimmed by 8 bases and V by 1 base; bases with no gene match: 9. CDR3 DNA: TGTGCCAGCAGCTTAGTGCTACAGGGGGCTTGGTATGAGCAGTTCTTC. Translating gives CASSLVLQGAWYEQFF.

The V gene is TRBV5-4, the J gene TRBJ2-7, with 12 nucleotides matching TRBD1. Trimming took 1 base from V and 6 from J; bases not matched to a gene: 11. The length of the CDR3 is 17 residues. Germline-derived CDR1 and CDR2 are SGHNT and YYREEE (reference sequence). The CDR3 sequence is CASSLTSGQGAGSEQYF. The CDR3 DNA follows: TGTGCCAGCAGCTTGACCTCGGGACAGGGGGCTGGCTCCGAGCAGTACTTC.

In its sample, this clonotype was seen a few times. This chain uses TRBV10-1 with TRBJ2-2; 7 nucleotides match TRBD1. The CDR3 consists of 15 residues. Looked up from germline, CDR1 is WNHNN and CDR2 is SYGVQD (reference sequence). The junction had 4 bases not matched to a gene; V was cut back by 6 bases and J by 0 bases. CDR3 coding DNA: TGCGCCAGCAGAGGGGACAGCGCGAACACCGGGGAGCTGTTTTTT. Protein: CASRGDSANTGELFF.

In this sample, this clonotype turned up a few times. The J gene is TRBJ2-5, the V gene TRBV5-1; D ambiguous. The V gene's germline CDR1 is SGHRS and CDR2 YFSETQ. V was pared by 0 bases and J by 3 bases, with 12 bases between. This CDR3 comprises 15 residues. CDR3 region: CASSLDPQTKETQYF. CDR3 nucleotides: TGCGCCAGCAGCTTGGACCCACAAACCAAAGAGACCCAGTACTTC.

This chain joins TRBV4-1 and TRBJ2-4, with D maybe TRBD2 (6 bases). The CDR3 totals 14 residues. CDR1 and CDR2 (germline): MGHRA, YSYEKL. Trimming removed 6 bases at V and 3 bases at J, with 12 bases between. The CDR3 DNA sequence: TGCGCCAGCAGACCAGTGGGGGGCAAAAACATTCAGTACTTC. Translation: CASRPVGGKNIQYF.

V usage is TRBV5-1 and J usage is TRBJ2-2; D is unresolved. The germline V gene encodes CDR1 SGHRS and CDR2 YFSETQ. This CDR3 spans 14 amino acids. V lost 2 bases and J 4 bases, leaving 9 bases between the germline ends. CDR3 bases: TGCGCCAGCAGCTTATACAGCCTCACCGGGGAGCTGTTTTTT. Its protein is CASSLYSLTGELFF.